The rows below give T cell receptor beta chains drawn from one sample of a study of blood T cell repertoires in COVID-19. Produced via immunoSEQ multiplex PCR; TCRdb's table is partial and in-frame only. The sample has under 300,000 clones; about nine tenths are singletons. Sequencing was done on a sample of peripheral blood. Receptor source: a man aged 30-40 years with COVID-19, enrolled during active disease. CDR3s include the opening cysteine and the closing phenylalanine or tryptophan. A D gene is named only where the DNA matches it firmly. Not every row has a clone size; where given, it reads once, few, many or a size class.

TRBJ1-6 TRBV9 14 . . TGTGCCAGCAGCGAAGGACAAGATAATTCACCCCTCCACTTT CASSEGQDNSPLHF
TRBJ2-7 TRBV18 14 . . TGTGCCAGCTCACCACCCAGTCAAACCTACGAGCAGTACTTC CASSPPSQTYEQYF
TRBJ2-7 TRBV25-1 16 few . TGTGCCAGCAGTGGGGGTATCTGGACAGACTCCTACGAGCAGTACTTC CASSGGIWTDSYEQYF
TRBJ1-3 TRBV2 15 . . TGTGCCAGCAGTGACGACAGGTACTCTGGAAACACCATATATTTT CASSDDRYSGNTIYF
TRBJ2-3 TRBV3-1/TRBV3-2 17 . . TGTGCCAGCAGCCCCATGAGCGGTTATGTCGAAACAGATACGCAGTATTTT CASSPMSGYVETDTQYF
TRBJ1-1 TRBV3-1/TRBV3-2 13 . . TGTGCCAGCAGCCAAGACGTCGGCACTGAAGCTTTCTTT CASSQDVGTEAFF
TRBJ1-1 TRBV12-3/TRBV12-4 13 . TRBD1 TGTGCCAGCAGCAGGGGGGAAAAGACTGAAGCTTTCTTT CASSRGEKTEAFF
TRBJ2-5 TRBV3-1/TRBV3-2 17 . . TGTGCCAGCAGCCAAGGGTCGGCTAGCGCGGGCCAAGAGACCCAGTACTTC CASSQGSASAGQETQYF
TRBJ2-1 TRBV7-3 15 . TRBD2 TGTGCCAGCAGCCTACGACTAGCGCGGTACAATGAGCAGTTCTTC CASSLRLARYNEQFF
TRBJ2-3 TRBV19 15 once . TGTGCCAGTAGTCCCGCCCGGGGAATTACAGATACGCAGTATTTT CASSPARGITDTQYF
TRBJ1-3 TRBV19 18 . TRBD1 TGTGCCAGTAGTATTCGAGGTAGGACAGGCGATCGTCGAAACACCATATATTTT CASSIRGRTGDRRNTIYF
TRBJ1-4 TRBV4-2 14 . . TGTGCCAGCAGCCAAGGGCAAAATAATGAAAAACTGTTTTTT CASSQGQNNEKLFF
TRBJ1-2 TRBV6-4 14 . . TGTGCCAGCAGTCCCCAGGGCGGCCTCTATGGCTACACCTTC CASSPQGGLYGYTF
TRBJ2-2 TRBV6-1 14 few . TGTGCCAGCAGTGAGAAGCCGGGAACCGGGGAGCTGTTTTTT CASSEKPGTGELFF
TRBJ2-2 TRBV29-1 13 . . TGCAGCGTTGACAGGGGAAACACCGGGGAGCTGTTTTTT CSVDRGNTGELFF
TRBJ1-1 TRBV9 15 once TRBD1 TGTGCCAGCAGCGTGAGGGGACAGGCGAACACTGAAGCTTTCTTT CASSVRGQANTEAFF
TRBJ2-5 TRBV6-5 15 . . TGTGCCAGCGGGATGGCAGGGGTTCCCAAAGAGACCCAGTACTTC CASGMAGVPKETQYF
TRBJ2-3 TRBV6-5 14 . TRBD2 TGTGCCGCAAGCGGGACTATAAGCACAGATACGCAGTATTTT CAASGTISTDTQYF
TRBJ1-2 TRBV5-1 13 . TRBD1 TGCGCCAGCAGCCACCAGGGGGACTATGGCTACACCTTC CASSHQGDYGYTF
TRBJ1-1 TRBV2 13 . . TGTGCCAGCATGGACCAACGAGGGACTGAAGCTTTCTTT CASMDQRGTEAFF
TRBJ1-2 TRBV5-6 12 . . TGTGCCAGCAGCTTGATCCGGGGAGGCTACACCTTC CASSLIRGGYTF
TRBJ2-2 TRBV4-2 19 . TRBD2 TGTGCCAGCAGCCAAGAGCCACAGCGGGGGGCAGACCCCACCGGGGAGCTGTTTTTT CASSQEPQRGADPTGELFF
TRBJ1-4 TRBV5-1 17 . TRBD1 TGCGCCAGCAGCCTGAGACATCGACAGGGAACGAATGAAAAACTGTTTTTT CASSLRHRQGTNEKLFF
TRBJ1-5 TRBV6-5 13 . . TGTGCCAGCAGTTACGGGGGGAATCAGCCCCAGCATTTT CASSYGGNQPQHF
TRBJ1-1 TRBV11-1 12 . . TGTGCCAGCAGCCCGGACGGGGGGTACGCTTTCTTT CASSPDGGYAFF
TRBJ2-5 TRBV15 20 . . TGTGCCACCAGCAGAGATTTCTGGTCCCAACTAACCCAGCCAAGAGAGACCCAGTACTTC CATSRDFWSQLTQPRETQYF
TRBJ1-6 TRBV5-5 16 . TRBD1 TGTGCCAGCAGCTTTCGCAGGGGGCCCTATAATTCACCCCTCCACTTT CASSFRRGPYNSPLHF
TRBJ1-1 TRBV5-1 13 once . TGCGCCAGCAGCTTGGAACAGAACACTGAAGCTTTCTTT CASSLEQNTEAFF
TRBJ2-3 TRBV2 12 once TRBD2 TGTGCACGAGGGCGGGGGGAGGATACGCAGTATTTT CARGRGEDTQYF
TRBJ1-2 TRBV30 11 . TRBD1 TGTGCCTGGGGACAGGGGAATGGCTACACCTTC CAWGQGNGYTF
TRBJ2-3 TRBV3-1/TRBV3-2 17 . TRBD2 TGTGCCAGCAGCCAAGCTATTAGACTAGCGGGGGGCCGATCCCAGTATTTT CASSQAIRLAGGRSQYF
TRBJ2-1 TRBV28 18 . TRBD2 TGTGCCAGCAGTTTCGGCCCCGGGACTAGCGGGGGGGACAATGAGCAGTTCTTC CASSFGPGTSGGDNEQFF
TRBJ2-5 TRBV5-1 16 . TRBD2 TGCGCCAGCAGCTCCCCTAGCGGGGGGGCCGGGGAGACCCAGTACTTC CASSSPSGGAGETQYF
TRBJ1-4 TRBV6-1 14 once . TGTGCCAGCAGTGATCGGTTAACTAATGAAAAACTGTTTTTT CASSDRLTNEKLFF
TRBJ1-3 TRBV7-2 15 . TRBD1 TGTGCCAGCAGCCCGGACAGGGGTGCTGGAAACACCATATATTTT CASSPDRGAGNTIYF
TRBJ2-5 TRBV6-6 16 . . TGTGCCAGCAAGAAGTTAGAACAGCCATTAAGAGAGACCCAGTACTTC CASKKLEQPLRETQYF
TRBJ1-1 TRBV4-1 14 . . TGCGCCAGCAGCCAATGGGCCGTGAACACTGAAGCTTTCTTT CASSQWAVNTEAFF
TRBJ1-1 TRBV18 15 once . TGTGCCAGCTCCTTAGCGCGAAGGGGAGGCACTGAAGCTTTCTTT CASSLARRGGTEAFF
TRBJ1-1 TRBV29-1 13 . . TGCAGCGTGGCTCGAGGGAGGAGCACTGAAGCTTTCTTT CSVARGRSTEAFF
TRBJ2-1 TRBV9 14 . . TGTGCCAGCAGCGGAGGACAAACGTGGGATGAGCAGTTCTTC CASSGGQTWDEQFF
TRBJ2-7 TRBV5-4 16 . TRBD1 TGTGCCAGCAGCTTGGGGTCCGGGACAGTCATCTACGAGCAGTACTTC CASSLGSGTVIYEQYF
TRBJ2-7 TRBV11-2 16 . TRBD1 TGTGCCAGCAGCTTAGAAAGGACAGGGGTACCCTACGAGCAGTACTTC CASSLERTGVPYEQYF
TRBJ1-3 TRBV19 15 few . TGTGCCAGTAGTATTGGCAGGTCCTCTGGAAACACCATATATTTT CASSIGRSSGNTIYF
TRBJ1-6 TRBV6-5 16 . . TGTGCCAGCAGTTACTCAACAGGGAGCTATAATTCACCCCTCCACTTT CASSYSTGSYNSPLHF
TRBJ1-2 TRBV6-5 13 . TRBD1 TGTGCCAGCAGCCCCAGGGGGCAGGTTGGCTACACCTTC CASSPRGQVGYTF
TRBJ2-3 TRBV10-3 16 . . TGTGCCATCAGTGAGTCGGACAGAGATTACACAGATACGCAGTATTTT CAISESDRDYTDTQYF
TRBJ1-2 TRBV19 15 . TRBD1 TGTGCCAGTAGTTCGGACAGGGGAACCCTCTATGGCTACACCTTC CASSSDRGTLYGYTF
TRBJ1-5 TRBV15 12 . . TGTGCCACCAGCAGGATAGATCAGCCCCAGCATTTT CATSRIDQPQHF
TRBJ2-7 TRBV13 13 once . TGTGCCAGCAGCGGAGGCCGCTCCTACGAGCAGTACTTC CASSGGRSYEQYF
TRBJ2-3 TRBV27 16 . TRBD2 TGTGCCAGCAGGGGACTAGCGGGCCTAAGCACAGATACGCAGTATTTT CASRGLAGLSTDTQYF
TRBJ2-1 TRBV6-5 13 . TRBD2 TGTGCCAGCAGTCCCGGGGGGGGCCGAGAGCAGTTCTTC CASSPGGGREQFF